This T cell receptor (beta chain) was sequenced for a study of blood T cell repertoires in COVID-19. Looking at the study overall: Both acute and convalescent COVID-19 samples were obtained from the United States, Italy and Spain. The cDNA or gDNA used as material had been derived from T cells, B-cell-depleted T cells, or PBMCs.

Cohorts were based on clinical histories the participants reported. Measured with immunoSEQ multiplex PCR; TCRdb has only the in-frame clones, and not every one. The repertoire holds about 160,000 clones, with 80% as singletons. Material for sequencing was PBMCs or T cells enriched from blood (not recorded which). This sequence originates from a woman aged 55-70 years who had recovered from COVID-19.

The CDR3 DNA reads TGTGCCAGCAGGTCGACTAGCGGTGGGGCCAAAAACATTCAGTACTTC. Translation: CASRSTSGGAKNIQYF. The gene calls are TRBV2 and TRBJ2-4, with TRBD2 identical over 9 bases. The CDR3 covers 16 residues. Germline V CDR1 and CDR2: SNHLY, FYNNEI. The junction had 7 bases not matched to a gene; V was cut back by 6 bases and J by 1 base.